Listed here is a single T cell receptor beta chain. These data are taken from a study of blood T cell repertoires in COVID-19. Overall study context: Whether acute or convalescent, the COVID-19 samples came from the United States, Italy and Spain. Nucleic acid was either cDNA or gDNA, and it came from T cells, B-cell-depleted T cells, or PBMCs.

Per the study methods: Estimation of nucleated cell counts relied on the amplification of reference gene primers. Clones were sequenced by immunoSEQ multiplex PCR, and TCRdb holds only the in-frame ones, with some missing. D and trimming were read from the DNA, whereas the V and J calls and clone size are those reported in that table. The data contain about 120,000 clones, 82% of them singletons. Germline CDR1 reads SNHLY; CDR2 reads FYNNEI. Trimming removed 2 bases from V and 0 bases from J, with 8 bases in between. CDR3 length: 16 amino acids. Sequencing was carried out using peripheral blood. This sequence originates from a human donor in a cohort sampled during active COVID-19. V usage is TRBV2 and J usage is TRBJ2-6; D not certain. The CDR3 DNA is TGTGCCAGCAGTGAACTAGGCAGCTCTGGGGCCAACGTCCTGACTTTC. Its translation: CASSELGSSGANVLTF.